These 20 T cell receptor beta chains originate from one sample sequenced in a study of Graves' ophthalmopathy and Graves' hyperthyroidism. As the template, RNA transcripts were used to amplify TCR beta CDR3 regions. A first-round RT-PCR used HTBI primers, followed by a second-round multiplex PCR. TCRdb fed the multiplex PCR reads into MiXCR, producing one record per CDR3 protein. The sample shows 23,000 or so distinct CDR3 sequences, approximately 48% of them seen only once. Sequenced: peripheral blood. All receptors derive from an adult woman with stable Graves' hyperthyroidism.

This clonotype qualifies as medium-sized. This chain connects TRBV2 to TRBJ1-5; possibly TRBD1 for D (5 bases). Between the trimmed V and J ends, which lost 6 bases and 3 bases, there was a span of 18 bases. The CDR3 has 16 amino acids. Per the germline V gene, CDR1 is SNHLY and CDR2 is FYNNEI. The CDR3 region is CASRAGGVRYNQPQHF. In DNA, the CDR3 is TGTGCCAGCAGAGCGGGGGGGGTAAGATACAATCAGCCCCAGCATTTT.

A word on this clonotype: A much larger clone differs by one base, so this may be a read error. The rearrangement uses TRBV18 and TRBJ1-3, with D hard to call. The length of the CDR3 is 12 residues. CDR1 KGHSH and CDR2 LQKENI come from the germline V gene. CDR3 in amino acids: CASTPGRGLIYF. The CDR3 DNA follows: TGTGCCAGCACACCCGGTCGTGGGCTCATATATTTT.

In regard to this clonotype: As the CDR3 is not closed by the conserved phenylalanine or tryptophan, this likely results from a read error. The chain combines TRBV12-3 or TRBV12-4 with TRBJ2-5, with a tentative D call TRBD1 (5 bases). The CDR3 consists of 14 residues. The CDR3 loop is CASRSAIGQDTQYL. CDR3 nucleotide sequence: TGTGCCAGCAGATCTGCGATAGGACAAGACACCCAGTACCTC.

As regards this clonotype: At one end, the junction sequence differs from germline, possibly due to a read error. The chain uses TRBV10-3 and TRBJ2-7; D is possibly TRBD1 (6 bases). The CDR3 is 15 residues long. Germline V gives CDR1 ENHRY, CDR2 SYGVKD. In DNA form, the CDR3 reads TGTGCCATCAGTGACTTAGACAGGCAAAACTACGAGCACTACTTC. Translating gives CAISDLDRQNYEHYF.

This clonotype has at least ten counts. V gene TRBV30 combines with J gene TRBJ2-7; D is uncertain. From germline, CDR1 is GTSNPN and CDR2 SVGIG (reference sequence). The CDR3 is 13 amino acids. Trimming pared 0 bases from V and 3 bases from J, leaving 9 bases between. Here the CDR3 DNA reads TGTGCCTGGAGTGTAACTCTCGACTACGAGCAGTACTTC. This sequence encodes CAWSVTLDYEQYF.

J is TRBJ2-1 and V is TRBV7-2; TRBD2 matches at 11 bases. CDR1 and CDR2 from the germline V gene are SGHTA and FQGNSA. The junction had 11 bases not matched to a gene; V was cut back by 1 base and J by 12 bases. CDR3 length: 16 amino acids. DNA for the CDR3: TGTGCCAGCAGCTTAGTAGAACTAGCGGGAGTAGGTGTGCAGTTCTTC. Amino acid sequence: CASSLVELAGVGVQFF.

With regard to this clonotype: The CDR3 carries no conserved terminal phenylalanine or tryptophan, so it likely arises from a read error. This chain connects TRBV30 to TRBJ1-5, with TRBD1 matching 8 bases. The CDR3 totals 14 residues. CDR1 is GTSNPN and CDR2 is SVGIG in the germline V gene (reference sequence). The CDR3 DNA reads TGTGCCCGGAGTGCGGCACAGGGGGTTCAGCCCCAGCATTGT. The encoded protein is CARSAAQGVQPQHC.

This clonotype was observed many times. This chain uses TRBV12-3 or TRBV12-4 with TRBJ1-2, with D possibly TRBD1 on 6 matching bases. The CDR3 has 15 amino acids. V was clipped by 6 bases and J by 4 bases, with 18 bases between them. The chain's CDR3 is CASSRATGFGYGYTF. The CDR3 nucleotides read TGTGCCAGCAGCCGCGCTACAGGGTTCGGCTATGGCTACACCTTC.

This clonotype has just a few counts. The CDR3 sequence is CASSPGQGADTQYF. The CDR3, as DNA: TGTGCCAGCAGCCCGGGACAGGGGGCAGATACGCAGTATTTT. The V gene is TRBV7-2, the J gene TRBJ2-3; TRBD1 matches at 11 bases. Trimming removed 5 bases from V and 4 bases from J; junction bases left unmatched: 2. This CDR3 region has 14 residues. From germline, CDR1 is SGHTA and CDR2 FQGNSA.

The chain uses TRBV5-1 and TRBJ1-1, with D possibly TRBD1 on 5 matching bases. Germline V gene data show CDR1 as SGHRS and CDR2 as YFSETQ. V was pared by 6 bases and J by 4 bases, with 16 bases between. This CDR3 has 14 residues. The CDR3 spells CASTRSMGGTEAFF. The CDR3 DNA is TGCGCCAGCACCCGGTCGATGGGGGGCACTGAAGCTTTCTTT. The full variable domain, rest sourced from reference TRBV5-1 and TRBJ1-1, is KAGVTQTPRYLIKTRGQQVTLSCSPISGHRSVSWYQQTPGQGLQFLFEYFSETQRNKGNFPGRFSGRQFSNSRSEMNVSTLELGDSALYLCASTRSMGGTEAFFGQGTRLTVV.

The rearrangement uses TRBV7-3 and TRBJ2-1, with TRBD2 identical over 7 bases. V gave up 4 bases and J gave up 6 bases; unmatched junction bases: 9. In germline, CDR1 is SGHTA, CDR2 FQGTGA. The CDR3 sequence is 15 residues long. The CDR3 nucleotides are TGTGCCAGCAGCTCCGTGGGCGGGAGAATCAATGAGCAGTTCTTC. It yields the protein CASSSVGGRINEQFF.

There are many counts of this clonotype. The chain employs TRBV9 and TRBJ2-3, with 13 bases that match TRBD2. CDR3 length equals 16 residues. CDR1 is SGDLS, CDR2 YYNGEE, per germline. After removal of 3 bases from V and 4 bases from J, the junction contained 5 bases not matched to a gene. The CDR3 region is CASSGRLAGGPDTQYF. CDR3 sequence (DNA): TGTGCCAGCAGCGGGCGACTAGCGGGAGGCCCAGATACGCAGTATTTT.

On this clonotype: A clone one base away is much larger, so this may be a read error. Because it lacks the conserved phenylalanine or tryptophan at the end, this CDR3 is likely a read error. The CDR3 DNA is TGTGCCTGGAGGTGGGGATGGACAGGGGGCACTGAAGCTTTCCTT. Translation gives CAWRWGWTGGTEAFL. V usage is TRBV30 and J usage is TRBJ1-1; 10 bases are a match to TRBD1. V lost 3 bases, J lost 4 bases, and 8 bases stayed unmatched. CDR3 length equals 15 residues. Germline V gives CDR1 GTSNPN, CDR2 SVGIG (reference sequence).

The chain couples TRBV7-8 to TRBJ2-7; TRBD2 aligns across 11 bases. Germline trimming cut 3 bases from V and 4 bases from J; bases unmatched to any gene: 11. Germline values: CDR1 SGHVS, CDR2 FQNEAQ. The CDR3 contains 17 residues. DNA for the CDR3: TGTGCCAGCAGCTTTCTCTCGGTAGCGGGGGGGCCTTACGAGCAGTACTTC. This sequence encodes CASSFLSVAGGPYEQYF.

This clonotype is categorized as medium-sized (0.01 to 0.1%). This rearrangement joins TRBV7-9 to TRBJ2-3; 13 nucleotides align to TRBD2. Germline CDR1 and CDR2: SEHNR and FQNEAQ (reference sequence). There are 19 residues in the CDR3. V lost 0 bases, J lost 0 bases, and 6 bases stayed unmatched. The CDR3 DNA is TGTGCCAGCAGCTTAGCAACTAGCGGGAGGGCTCCTAGCACAGATACGCAGTATTTT. Protein sequence: CASSLATSGRAPSTDTQYF.

This clonotype was recorded at least ten times. V usage is TRBV28 and J usage is TRBJ2-3; D is unclear. This CDR3 spans 14 amino acids. Germline V lookup: CDR1 MDHEN, CDR2 SYDVKM. Trimming removed 4 bases at V and 4 bases at J, with 12 bases between. The CDR3 reads CASSSRAGADTQYF. CDR3 sequence (DNA): TGTGCCAGCAGTTCCCGAGCCGGAGCAGATACGCAGTATTTT. Full variable domain (missing parts from reference TRBV28 and TRBJ2-3): DVKVTQSSRYLVKRTGEKVFLECVQDMDHENMFWYRQDPGLGLRLIYFSYDVKMKEKGDIPEGYSVSREKKERFSLILESASTNQTSMYLCASSSRAGADTQYFGPGTRLTVL.

Many counts were recorded for this clonotype. The chain is built from TRBV18 and TRBJ2-3; 14 nucleotides match TRBD2. The germline V gene encodes CDR1 KGHSH and CDR2 LQKENI. This CDR3 has 16 amino acids. V gave up 4 bases and J gave up 1 base; unmatched junction bases: 1. DNA of the CDR3: TGTGCCAGCTCACTGGGACTAGCGGGAGGCACAGATACGCAGTATTTT. Protein product: CASSLGLAGGTDTQYF.

In its sample, this clonotype ranks as medium-sized. The chain couples TRBV7-2 to TRBJ2-7, with 15 bases aligning to TRBD2. Per the germline V gene, CDR1 is SGHTA and CDR2 is FQGNSA. The CDR3 is 17 amino acids. V shed 5 bases and J 6 bases; nucleotides not matched to a gene: 11. CDR3 sequence (DNA): TGTGCCAGCAGCCAGGGACTAGCGGGAGGCCGAGGTTTCGAGCAGTACTTC. As protein: CASSQGLAGGRGFEQYF.

This chain connects TRBV9 to TRBJ1-1, with a tentative D call TRBD1 (5 bases). CDR1 is SGDLS and CDR2 is YYNGEE in the germline V gene. V was shortened by 4 bases and J by 3 bases, with 16 bases between the two germline ends. The length of the CDR3 is 15 residues. CDR3 sequence (DNA): TGTGCCAGCAGCCCCCGGAGCAGGGAGGACACTGAAGCTTTCTTT. This translates into CASSPRSREDTEAFF.

Many counts were recorded for this clonotype. CDR3 coding DNA: TGTGCCAGCAGTGGAACTAGCGGGAGATTCTACGAGCAGTACTTC. Translated, it gives CASSGTSGRFYEQYF. The chain uses TRBV28 and TRBJ2-7; 11 positions agree with TRBD2. Germline CDR1 and CDR2: MDHEN and SYDVKM. The CDR3 is made up of 15 amino acids. J gave up 3 bases and V 5 bases, and 6 bases lay outside the gene matches.